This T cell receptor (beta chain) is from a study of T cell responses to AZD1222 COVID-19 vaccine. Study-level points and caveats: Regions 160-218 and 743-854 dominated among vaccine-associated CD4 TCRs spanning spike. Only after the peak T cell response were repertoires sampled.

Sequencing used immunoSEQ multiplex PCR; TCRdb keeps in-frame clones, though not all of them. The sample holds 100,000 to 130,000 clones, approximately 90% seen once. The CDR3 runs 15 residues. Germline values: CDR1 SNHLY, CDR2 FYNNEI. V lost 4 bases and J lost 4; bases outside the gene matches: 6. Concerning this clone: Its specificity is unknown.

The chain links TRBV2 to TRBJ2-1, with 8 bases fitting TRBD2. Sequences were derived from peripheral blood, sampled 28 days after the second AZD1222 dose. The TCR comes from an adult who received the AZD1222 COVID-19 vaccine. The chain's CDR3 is CASSVQRGSYNEQFF. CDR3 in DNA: TGTGCCAGCAGTGTTCAGCGGGGGAGTTACAATGAGCAGTTCTTC.